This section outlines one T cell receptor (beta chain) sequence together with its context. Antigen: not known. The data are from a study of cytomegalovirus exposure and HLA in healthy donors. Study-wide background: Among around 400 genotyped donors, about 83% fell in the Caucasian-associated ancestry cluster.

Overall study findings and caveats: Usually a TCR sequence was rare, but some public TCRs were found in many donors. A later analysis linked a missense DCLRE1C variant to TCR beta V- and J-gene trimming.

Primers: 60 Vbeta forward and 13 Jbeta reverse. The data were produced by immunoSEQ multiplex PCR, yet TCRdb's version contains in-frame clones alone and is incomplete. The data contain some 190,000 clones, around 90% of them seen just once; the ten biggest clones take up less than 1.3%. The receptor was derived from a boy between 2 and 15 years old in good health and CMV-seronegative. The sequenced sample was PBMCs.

Here the CDR3 reads CASSLSEMAKNIQYF. CDR3 coding DNA: TGTGCCAGCAGCTTAAGTGAGATGGCCAAAAACATTCAGTACTTC. This chain joins TRBV7-9 and TRBJ2-4; D ambiguous. V was cut by 2 bases and J by 1 base, with 9 bases left in between. This CDR3 contains 15 residues. In germline, CDR1 is SEHNR, CDR2 FQNEAQ (reference sequence).